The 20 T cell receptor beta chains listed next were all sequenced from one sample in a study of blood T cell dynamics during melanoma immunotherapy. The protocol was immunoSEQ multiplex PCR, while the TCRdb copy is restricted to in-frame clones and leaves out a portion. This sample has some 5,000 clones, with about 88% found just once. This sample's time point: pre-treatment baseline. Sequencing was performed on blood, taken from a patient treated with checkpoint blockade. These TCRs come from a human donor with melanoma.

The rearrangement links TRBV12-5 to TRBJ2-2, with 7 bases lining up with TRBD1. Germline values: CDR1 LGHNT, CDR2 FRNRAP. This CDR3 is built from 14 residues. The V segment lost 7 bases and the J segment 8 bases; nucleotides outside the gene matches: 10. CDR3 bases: TGTGCTAGTGATTCGGGGACAGCCCCTGGGGAGCTGTTTTTT. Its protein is CASDSGTAPGELFF.

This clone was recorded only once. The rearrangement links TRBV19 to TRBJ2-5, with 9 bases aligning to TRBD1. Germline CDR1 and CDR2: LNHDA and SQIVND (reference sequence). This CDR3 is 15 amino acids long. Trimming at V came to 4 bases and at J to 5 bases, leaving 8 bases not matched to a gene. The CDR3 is CASSSPGQGGETQYF. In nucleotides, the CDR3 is TGTGCCAGTAGTAGCCCGGGACAGGGAGGCGAGACCCAGTACTTC.

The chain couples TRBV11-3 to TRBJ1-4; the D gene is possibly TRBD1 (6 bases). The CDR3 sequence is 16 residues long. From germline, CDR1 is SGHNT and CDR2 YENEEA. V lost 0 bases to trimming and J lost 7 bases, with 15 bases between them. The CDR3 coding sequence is TGTGCCAGCAGCTTAGATTCCGGCAGGGGAGGTGAAAAACTGTTTTTT. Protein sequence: CASSLDSGRGGEKLFF.

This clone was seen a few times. CDR3 sequence (DNA): TGTGCCAGCAGTGAATTGTTATTGGTGAACACTGAAGCTTTCTTT. Its protein is CASSELLLVNTEAFF. The chain combines TRBV2 with TRBJ1-1; D call uncertain. Trimming shortened V by 2 bases and J by 0 bases, and 10 bases separated the two germline ends. The CDR3 spans 15 residues. Germline CDR1 SNHLY, CDR2 FYNNEI.

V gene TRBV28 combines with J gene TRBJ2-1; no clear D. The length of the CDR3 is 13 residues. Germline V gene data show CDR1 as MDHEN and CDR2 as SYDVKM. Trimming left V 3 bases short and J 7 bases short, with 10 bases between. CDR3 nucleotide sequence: TGTGCCAGCAGTTTGTCGCCCAAAAATGAGCAGTTCTTC. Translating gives CASSLSPKNEQFF.

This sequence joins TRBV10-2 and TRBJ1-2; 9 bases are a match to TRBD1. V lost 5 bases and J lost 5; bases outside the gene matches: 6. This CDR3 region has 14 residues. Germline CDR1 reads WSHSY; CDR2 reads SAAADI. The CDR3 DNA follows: TGCGCCAGCAGTCCACAGGGGGCTGGGTATGGCTACACCTTC. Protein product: CASSPQGAGYGYTF.

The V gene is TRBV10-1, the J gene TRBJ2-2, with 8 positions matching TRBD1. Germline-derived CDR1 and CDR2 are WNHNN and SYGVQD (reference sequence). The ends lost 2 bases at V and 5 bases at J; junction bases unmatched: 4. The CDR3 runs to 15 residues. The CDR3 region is CASSEMTGDTGELFF. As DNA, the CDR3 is TGCGCCAGCAGTGAGATGACAGGGGATACCGGGGAGCTGTTTTTT.

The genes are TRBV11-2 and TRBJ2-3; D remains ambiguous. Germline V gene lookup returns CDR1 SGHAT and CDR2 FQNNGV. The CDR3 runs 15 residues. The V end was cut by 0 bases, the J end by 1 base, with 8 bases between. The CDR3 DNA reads TGTGCCAGCAGCTTAGATGTGGACCGCACAGATACGCAGTATTTT. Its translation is CASSLDVDRTDTQYF.

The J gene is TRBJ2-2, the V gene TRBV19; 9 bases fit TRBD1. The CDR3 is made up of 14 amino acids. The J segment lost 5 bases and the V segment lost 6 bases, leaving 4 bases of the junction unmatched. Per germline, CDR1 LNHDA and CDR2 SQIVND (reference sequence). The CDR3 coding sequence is TGTGCCAGTAGCCGGACAGGGGAAACCGGGGAGCTGTTTTTT. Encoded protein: CASSRTGETGELFF. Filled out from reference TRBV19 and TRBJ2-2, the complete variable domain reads DGGITQSPKYLFRKEGQNVTLSCEQNLNHDAMYWYRQDPGQGLRLIYYSQIVNDFQKGDIAEGYSVSREKKESFPLTVTSAQKNPTAFYLCASSRTGETGELFFGEGSRLTVL.

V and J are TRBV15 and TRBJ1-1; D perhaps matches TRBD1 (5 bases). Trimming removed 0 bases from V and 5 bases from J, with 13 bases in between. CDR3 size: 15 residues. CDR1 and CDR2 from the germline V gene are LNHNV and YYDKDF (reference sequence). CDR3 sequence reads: CATSRDFQGKTEAFF. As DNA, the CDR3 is TGTGCCACCAGCAGAGATTTTCAGGGTAAGACTGAAGCTTTCTTT.

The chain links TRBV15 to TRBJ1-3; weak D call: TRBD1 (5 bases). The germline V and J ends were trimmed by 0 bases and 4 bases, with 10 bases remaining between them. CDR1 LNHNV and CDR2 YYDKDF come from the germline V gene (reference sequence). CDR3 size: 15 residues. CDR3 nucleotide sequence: TGTGCCACCAGCAGAGATCAGGGACCCGGAAACACCATATATTTT. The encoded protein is CATSRDQGPGNTIYF. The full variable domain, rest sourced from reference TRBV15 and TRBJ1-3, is DAMVIQNPRYQVTQFGKPVTLSCSQTLNHNVMYWYQQKSSQAPKLLFHYYDKDFNNEADTPDNFQSRRPNTSFCFLDIRSPGLGDTAMYLCATSRDQGPGNTIYFGEGSWLTVV.

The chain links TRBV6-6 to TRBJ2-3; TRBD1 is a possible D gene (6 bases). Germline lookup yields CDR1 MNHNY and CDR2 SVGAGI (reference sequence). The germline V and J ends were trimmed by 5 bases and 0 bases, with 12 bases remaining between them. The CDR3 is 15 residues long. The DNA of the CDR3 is TGTGCCAGCAGTCCCTTGAGGGGGAGCACAGATACGCAGTATTTT. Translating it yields CASSPLRGSTDTQYF.

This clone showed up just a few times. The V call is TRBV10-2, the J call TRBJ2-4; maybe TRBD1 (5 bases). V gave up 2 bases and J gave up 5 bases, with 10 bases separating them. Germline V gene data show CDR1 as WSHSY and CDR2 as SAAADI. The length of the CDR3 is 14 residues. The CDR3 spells CASSELGAENIQYF. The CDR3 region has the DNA TGCGCCAGCAGTGAGCTAGGGGCGGAAAACATTCAGTACTTC.

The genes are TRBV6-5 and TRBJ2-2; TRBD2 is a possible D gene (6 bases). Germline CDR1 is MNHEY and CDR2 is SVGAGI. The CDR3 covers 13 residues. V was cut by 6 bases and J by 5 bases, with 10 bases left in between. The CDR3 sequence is CASSQSGTGELFF. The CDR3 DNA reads TGTGCCAGCAGCCAGAGCGGGACCGGGGAGCTGTTTTTT.

The DNA of the CDR3 is TGTGCCAGCAGCCAAGAGGGTGCTACCGGGTACGAGCAGTACTTC. Its protein product is CASSQEGATGYEQYF. The chain is built from TRBV4-2 and TRBJ2-7; D not resolved. Trimming shortened V by 0 bases and J by 4 bases, and 13 bases separated the two germline ends. The CDR3 consists of 15 residues. Germline CDR1 LGHNA, CDR2 YNFKEQ.

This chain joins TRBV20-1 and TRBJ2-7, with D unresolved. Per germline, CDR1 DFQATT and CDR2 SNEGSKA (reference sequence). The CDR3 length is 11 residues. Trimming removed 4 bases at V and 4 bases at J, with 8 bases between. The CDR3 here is CSANRDYEQYF. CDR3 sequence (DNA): TGCAGTGCTAATCGAGATTACGAGCAGTACTTC.

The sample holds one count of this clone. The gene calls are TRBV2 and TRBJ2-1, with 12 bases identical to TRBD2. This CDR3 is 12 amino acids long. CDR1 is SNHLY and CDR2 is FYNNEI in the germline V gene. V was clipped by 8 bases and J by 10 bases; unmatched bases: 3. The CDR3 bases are TGTGCCAGCGGTACTAGCGGGGGGGAGCAGTTCTTC. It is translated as CASGTSGGEQFF.

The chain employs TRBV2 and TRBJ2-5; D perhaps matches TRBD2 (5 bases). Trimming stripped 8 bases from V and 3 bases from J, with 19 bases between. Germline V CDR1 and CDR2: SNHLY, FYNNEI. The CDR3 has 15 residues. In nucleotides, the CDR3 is TGTGCCAGCCGAAAGCGGACTCATGGTAAAGAGACCCAGTACTTC. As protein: CASRKRTHGKETQYF. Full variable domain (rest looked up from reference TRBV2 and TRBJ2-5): EPEVTQTPSHQVTQMGQEVILRCVPISNHLYFYWYRQILGQKVEFLVSFYNNEISEKSEIFDDQFSVERPDGSNFTLKIRSTKLEDSAMYFCASRKRTHGKETQYFGPGTRLLVL.

In DNA, the CDR3 is TGTGCCAGCAGCTTGGTCGGGGAGGGCTCACCCCTCCACTTT. This gives the protein CASSLVGEGSPLHF. The gene calls are TRBV5-6 and TRBJ1-6, with D unresolved. The CDR3 has 14 residues. Trimming took off 0 bases at V and 10 bases at J, with 11 bases between the two ends. CDR1 is SGHDT and CDR2 is YYEEEE in the germline V gene.

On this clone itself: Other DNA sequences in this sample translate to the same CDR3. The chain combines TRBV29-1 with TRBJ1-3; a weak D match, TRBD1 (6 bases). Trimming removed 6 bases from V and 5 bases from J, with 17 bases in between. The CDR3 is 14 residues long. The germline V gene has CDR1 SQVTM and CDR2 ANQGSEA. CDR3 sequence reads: CSVKGGKGRNTIYF. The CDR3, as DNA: TGCAGCGTCAAAGGGGGGAAAGGAAGAAACACCATATATTTT. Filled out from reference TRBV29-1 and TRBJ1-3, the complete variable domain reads SAVISQKPSRDICQRGTSLTIQCQVDSQVTMMFWYRQQPGQSLTLIATANQGSEATYESGFVIDKFPISRPNLTFSTLTVSNMSPEDSSIYLCSVKGGKGRNTIYFGEGSWLTVV.